The 15 T cell receptor beta chains below come from one sample, sequenced in a study of T-cell reconstitution after alpha-beta-depleted transplantation in children. Construction of the TCRbeta library involved unique molecular identifiers. TCRdb called the PCR reads again in MiXCR, with one record for every CDR3 protein. The top ten hold about 4% of the sample, which has about 610,000 distinct CDR3 sequences, about 10% seen once. The sequences come from PBMCs from the stem cell graft donor, collected from the stem cell graft. Receptors originate from a human donor who donated a stem cell graft to a child with acute myeloid leukemia.

V usage is TRBV18 and J usage is TRBJ2-1, with TRBD2 as a possible D gene (7 bases). CDR3 length: 16 amino acids. CDR1 KGHSH and CDR2 LQKENI come from the germline V gene. Trimming removed 5 bases from V and 7 bases from J, with 21 bases in between. The CDR3, as DNA: TGTGCCAGCTCATCTCTCGGGGCCAAGGGGGGGAATGAGCAGTTCTTC. It specifies CASSSLGAKGGNEQFF.

This clonotype was seen more than once but under ten times. The chain has TRBV7-9 and TRBJ2-7; 9 positions match TRBD2. The J segment lost 3 bases and the V segment lost 7 bases, leaving 16 bases of the junction unmatched. The CDR3 consists of 17 residues. The germline gives CDR1 SEHNR, CDR2 FQNEAQ (reference sequence). The CDR3 here is CASTLLGEAGGRYEQYF. DNA for the CDR3: TGTGCCAGCACCCTCCTCGGAGAAGCGGGAGGCCGCTACGAGCAGTACTTC.

The sample holds many counts of this clonotype. The chain joins TRBV4-3 to TRBJ2-3, with TRBD1 matching over 8 bases. The CDR3 runs to 16 residues. The trim removed 0 bases at V and 2 bases at J, leaving 4 bases unmatched. Germline loops: CDR1 LGHNA, CDR2 YSLEER. The CDR3 DNA is TGCGCCAGCAGCCAAGAGGCAGGGGGCGTCACAGATACGCAGTATTTT. It specifies CASSQEAGGVTDTQYF.

On this clonotype: The conserved closing phenylalanine or tryptophan is absent in this CDR3, likely reflecting a read error. The chain uses TRBV6-2 or TRBV6-3 and TRBJ1-5; possibly TRBD1 for D (5 bases). This CDR3 spans 14 amino acids. V lost 6 bases to trimming and J lost 1 base, with 10 bases between them. The germline CDR1 and CDR2 sequences are MNHEY and SVGEGT. The DNA for the CDR3 is TGTGCCAGCAGCAGAGGGGACAGCAATCAGCCCCAGCATTGT. Its translation is CASSRGDSNQPQHC.

This clonotype was observed a handful of times. The J gene is TRBJ2-2, the V gene TRBV28; TRBD1 matches at 8 bases. This CDR3 has 15 amino acids. Germline CDR1 is MDHEN and CDR2 is SYDVKM. V lost 5 bases and J lost 6; bases outside the gene matches: 8. The CDR3 region has the DNA TGTGCCAGCAGTCTTCGACAGGGGCTCTCCGGGGAGCTGTTTTTT. Amino acids: CASSLRQGLSGELFF.

The sample holds many counts of this clonotype. The chain couples TRBV9 to TRBJ2-1; D is perhaps TRBD2 (5 bases). The V gene lost 0 bases and the J gene lost 10 bases, with 14 bases spanning the gap. The CDR3 covers 14 residues. Germline V gene lookup returns CDR1 SGDLS and CDR2 YYNGEE. This chain's CDR3 is CASSVAGVSGEQFF. CDR3 bases: TGTGCCAGCAGCGTAGCAGGTGTTTCGGGGGAGCAGTTCTTC. Using reference TRBV9 and TRBJ2-1 for the parts outside the CDR3, the full variable domain is DSGVTQTPKHLITATGQRVTLRCSPRSGDLSVYWYQQSLDQGLQFLIQYYNGEERAKGNILERFSAQQFPDLHSELNLSSLELGDSALYFCASSVAGVSGEQFFGPGTRLTVL.

The chain uses TRBV20-1 and TRBJ1-2; perhaps TRBD1 as D (5 bases). Germline assignment: CDR1 DFQATT and CDR2 SNEGSKA (reference sequence). CDR3 length equals 13 residues. The V end lost 6 bases, the J end lost 0 bases, and 11 bases lay between the germline ends. For the CDR3, the DNA is TGCAGTGCCAGGGCGGGATCTAACTATGGCTACACCTTC. Translation: CSARAGSNYGYTF.

This sequence joins TRBV7-9 and TRBJ2-7; D not certain. CDR1 and CDR2 (germline): SEHNR, FQNEAQ (reference sequence). The ends were cut back, 5 bases at V and 10 bases at J, with 12 bases in the middle. CDR3 length equals 11 residues. The CDR3 DNA follows: TGTGCCAGCAGCCCCCAGAACAGTCAGTACTTC. This translates into CASSPQNSQYF.

This clonotype has ten or more counts. This sequence joins TRBV24-1 and TRBJ2-2, with 9 bases that match TRBD2. V was clipped by 1 base and J by 1 base; unmatched bases: 6. Germline CDR1 reads KGHDR; CDR2 reads SFDVKD. CDR3 size: 18 residues. Here the CDR3 DNA reads TGTGCCACCAGTGATTTTTTAGCGGGAGCCAGGAACACCGGGGAGCTGTTTTTT. It is translated as CATSDFLAGARNTGELFF.

This clonotype appeared a few times. The V gene is TRBV20-1, the J gene TRBJ2-1; 10 bases line up with TRBD2. There are 13 residues in the CDR3. Trimming took 2 bases from V and 10 from J; bases not matched to a gene: 5. Germline CDR1 DFQATT, CDR2 SNEGSKA (reference sequence). The CDR3 sequence is CSARLLAGGEQFF. The CDR3 DNA is TGCAGTGCTAGATTATTAGCGGGAGGAGAGCAGTTCTTC.

The gene calls are TRBV20-1 and TRBJ2-3; TRBD2 agrees at 13 bases. Germline V CDR1 and CDR2: DFQATT, SNEGSKA (reference sequence). CDR3 length: 15 residues. After removal of 5 bases from V and 6 bases from J, the junction contained 8 bases not matched to a gene. CDR3 nucleotide sequence: TGCAGTGCTCCGCTACTAGCGGGAGGGACGGATACGCAGTATTTT. Amino acids: CSAPLLAGGTDTQYF.

Worth noting for this clonotype: One base away lies a much larger clone, so this may be a sequencing read error. The gene calls are TRBV20-1 and TRBJ1-1; no firm D call. This CDR3 contains 11 residues. V lost 0 bases, J lost 6 bases, and 5 bases lay in between. CDR1 is DFQATT, CDR2 SNEGSKA, per germline (reference sequence). The CDR3 sequence: CSARDWAEAFF. Here the CDR3 DNA reads TGCAGTGCTAGAGATTGGGCTGAAGCTTTCTTT.

The chain employs TRBV29-1 and TRBJ2-1; 10 bases match TRBD2. The CDR3 runs 17 residues. J gave up 1 base and V 4 bases, and 10 bases lay outside the gene matches. Germline V gene lookup returns CDR1 SQVTM and CDR2 ANQGSEA. The CDR3 region is CSVGGSLSGGSYNEQFF. CDR3 DNA: TGCAGCGTTGGTGGTTCGCTTAGCGGGGGGTCCTACAATGAGCAGTTCTTC.

The chain couples TRBV20-1 to TRBJ1-3; a weak D match, TRBD1 (6 bases). This CDR3 is 14 amino acids long. Deletions cut 6 bases from V and 8 bases from J, with 20 bases between. Germline V CDR1 and CDR2: DFQATT, SNEGSKA (reference sequence). The CDR3: CSADGGGGGHTIYF. The CDR3 region has the DNA TGCAGTGCGGATGGTGGAGGGGGTGGCCACACCATATATTTT.

The V gene is TRBV20-1, the J gene TRBJ2-7; D possibly uses TRBD1 or TRBD2 (6 bases each). Germline loops: CDR1 DFQATT, CDR2 SNEGSKA (reference sequence). The CDR3 is made up of 13 amino acids. Trimming removed 7 bases at V and 3 bases at J, with 16 bases between. The CDR3 DNA follows: TGCAGTGTGAGGGGGGCGGTGGACTACGAGCAGTACTTC. It translates to CSVRGAVDYEQYF.